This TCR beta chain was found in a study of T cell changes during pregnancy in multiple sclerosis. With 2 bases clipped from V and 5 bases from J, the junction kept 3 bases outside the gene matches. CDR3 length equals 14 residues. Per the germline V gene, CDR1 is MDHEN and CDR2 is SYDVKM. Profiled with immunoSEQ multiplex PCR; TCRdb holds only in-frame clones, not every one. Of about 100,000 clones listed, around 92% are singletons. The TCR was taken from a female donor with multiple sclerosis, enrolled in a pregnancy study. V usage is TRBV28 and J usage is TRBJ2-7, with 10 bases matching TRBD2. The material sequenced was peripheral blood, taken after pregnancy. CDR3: CASSLLAGEDEQYF. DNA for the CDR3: TGTGCCAGCAGTTTACTAGCGGGAGAAGACGAGCAGTACTTC.